The following is a T cell receptor (beta chain) sequence with its context. No antigen is known for it. Germline CDR1 LNHDA, CDR2 SQIVND (reference sequence). Trimming took off 7 bases at V and 5 bases at J, with 24 bases between the two ends. The CDR3 runs to 17 residues. This record belongs to a study of cytomegalovirus exposure and HLA in healthy donors. Overall study findings and caveats: Under 20,000 TCR beta sequences were associated with HLA alleles at 0.05 false discovery rate in a later analysis. Cytomegalovirus association was listed for 164 TCR beta chains.

PCR employed 60 Vbeta and 13 Jbeta primers. The data were produced by immunoSEQ multiplex PCR, yet TCRdb's version contains in-frame clones alone and is incomplete. The table has more than 130,000 clones, around 80% seen once. V is TRBV19 and J is TRBJ2-1, with D maybe TRBD1 (7 bases). Sequenced sample: PBMCs. This sequence originates from a man aged 30-40 years in good health and CMV-seronegative. CDR3 DNA sequence: TGTGCCAGTAATCCCGGGCCGGGACTGGGACAGCACAATGAGCAGTTCTTC. Its protein product is CASNPGPGLGQHNEQFF.